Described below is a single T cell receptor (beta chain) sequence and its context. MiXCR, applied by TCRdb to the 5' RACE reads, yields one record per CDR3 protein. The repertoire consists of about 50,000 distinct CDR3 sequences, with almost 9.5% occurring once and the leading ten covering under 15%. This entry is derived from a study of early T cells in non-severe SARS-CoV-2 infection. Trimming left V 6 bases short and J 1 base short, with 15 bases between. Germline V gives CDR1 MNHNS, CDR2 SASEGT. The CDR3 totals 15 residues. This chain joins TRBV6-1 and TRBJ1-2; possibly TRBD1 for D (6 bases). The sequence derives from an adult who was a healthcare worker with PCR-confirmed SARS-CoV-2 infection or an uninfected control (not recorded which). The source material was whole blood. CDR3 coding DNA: TGTGCCAGCAGCGCCATGACAGGAAGTAACTATGGCTACACCTTC. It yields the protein CASSAMTGSNYGYTF.